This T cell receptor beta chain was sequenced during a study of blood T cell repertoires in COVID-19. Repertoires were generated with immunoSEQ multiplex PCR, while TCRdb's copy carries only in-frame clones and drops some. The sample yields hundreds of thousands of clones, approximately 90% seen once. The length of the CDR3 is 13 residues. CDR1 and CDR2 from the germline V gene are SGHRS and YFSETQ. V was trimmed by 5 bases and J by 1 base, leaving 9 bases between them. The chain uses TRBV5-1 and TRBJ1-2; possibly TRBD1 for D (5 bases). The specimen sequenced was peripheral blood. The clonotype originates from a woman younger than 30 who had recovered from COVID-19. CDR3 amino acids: CASRAGLNYGYTF. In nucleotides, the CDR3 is TGCGCCAGCAGGGCAGGGCTTAACTATGGCTACACCTTC.